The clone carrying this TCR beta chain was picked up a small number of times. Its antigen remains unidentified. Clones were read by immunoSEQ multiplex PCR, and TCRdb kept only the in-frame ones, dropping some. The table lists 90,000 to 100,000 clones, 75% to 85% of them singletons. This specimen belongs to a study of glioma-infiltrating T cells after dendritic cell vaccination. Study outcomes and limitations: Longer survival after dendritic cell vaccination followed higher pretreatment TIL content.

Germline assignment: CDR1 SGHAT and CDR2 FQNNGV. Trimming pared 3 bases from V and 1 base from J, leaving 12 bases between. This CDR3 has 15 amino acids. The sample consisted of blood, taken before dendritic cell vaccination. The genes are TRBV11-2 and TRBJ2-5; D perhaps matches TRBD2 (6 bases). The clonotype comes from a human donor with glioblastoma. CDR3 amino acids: CASSFEGRGQETQYF. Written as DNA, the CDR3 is TGTGCCAGCAGCTTCGAAGGGCGGGGCCAAGAGACCCAGTACTTC.